This entry lists 29 T cell receptor beta chains sequenced from one sample in a study of early T cells in non-severe SARS-CoV-2 infection. TCRdb reprocessed the 5' RACE reads via MiXCR and lists one record per CDR3 protein. The top ten hold over 6.5% of the sample, which has about 83,000 distinct CDR3 sequences, 9% to 15% seen once. What was sequenced was whole blood. These receptors were obtained from an adult who was a healthcare worker with PCR-confirmed SARS-CoV-2 infection or an uninfected control (not recorded which).

A few counts support this clonotype. The rearrangement joins TRBV7-2 to TRBJ2-7, with D perhaps matching TRBD1 (6 bases). V was cut by 3 bases and J by 5 bases, with 14 bases left in between. This CDR3 contains 14 residues. Germline V gene data show CDR1 as SGHTA and CDR2 as FQGNSA. The CDR3 DNA follows: TGTGCCAGCAGCTTCCAGGGGCTCATCCACGAGCAGTACTTC. Amino acid sequence: CASSFQGLIHEQYF.

The chain has TRBV25-1 and TRBJ1-2; no firm D call. V gave up 2 bases and J gave up 3 bases, with 7 bases separating them. The CDR3 spans 13 residues. Germline V gene sequence: CDR1 MGHDK, CDR2 SYGVNS. The chain's CDR3 is CASSEAGDYGYTF. For the CDR3, the DNA is TGTGCCAGCAGTGAAGCGGGCGACTATGGCTACACCTTC.

There are a few counts of this clonotype. The rearrangement links TRBV12-3 or TRBV12-4 to TRBJ2-2; 10 nucleotides line up with TRBD2. The CDR3 consists of 15 residues. The V segment lost 6 bases and the J segment 6 bases; nucleotides outside the gene matches: 7. The CDR3 nucleotides read TGTGCCAGCAGGCAAAGCGGGAGGGCCCCCGGGGAGCTGTTTTTT. Translating it yields CASRQSGRAPGELFF.

At least ten counts were recorded for this clonotype. The V call is TRBV20-1, the J call TRBJ2-3, with 8 bases fitting TRBD2. This CDR3 region has 14 residues. Unmatched junction bases numbered 2, after V lost 3 bases and J lost 0 bases. CDR1 is DFQATT and CDR2 is SNEGSKA in the germline V gene (reference sequence). CDR3 residues: CSASGRASTDTQYF. In DNA, the CDR3 is TGCAGTGCTAGCGGGAGGGCTAGCACAGATACGCAGTATTTT.

The chain links TRBV6-2 or TRBV6-3 to TRBJ1-2, with D possibly being TRBD1 (6 bases). V was cut by 5 bases and J by 2 bases, with 12 bases left in between. From germline, CDR1 is MNHEY and CDR2 SVGEGT. There are 14 residues in the CDR3. In nucleotides, the CDR3 is TGTGCCAGCAGTAACCGGGACAAGAACTATGGCTACACCTTC. Translated: CASSNRDKNYGYTF.

The J gene is TRBJ2-7, the V gene TRBV19; D is unclear. CDR3 size: 14 residues. CDR1 and CDR2 (germline): LNHDA, SQIVND (reference sequence). Trimming cost V 1 base and J 0 bases, with 7 bases left between them. The CDR3 loop reads CASSIVGSSYEQYF. The CDR3 DNA follows: TGTGCCAGTAGTATAGTGGGCAGCTCCTACGAGCAGTACTTC.

This clonotype showed up just a few times. This chain uses TRBV11-2 with TRBJ2-1; D not certain. V shed 0 bases and J shed 10 bases, with 10 bases lying between them. Germline V gene lookup returns CDR1 SGHAT and CDR2 FQNNGV. This CDR3 has 13 amino acids. CDR3 sequence reads: CASSLEHDTEQFF. In nucleotides, the CDR3 is TGTGCCAGCAGCTTAGAACATGACACAGAGCAGTTCTTC.

V gene TRBV6-6 combines with J gene TRBJ2-1; 8 bases line up with TRBD2. The V segment lost 0 bases and the J segment 5 bases; nucleotides outside the gene matches: 9. The CDR3 is made up of 17 amino acids. Germline CDR1 MNHNY, CDR2 SVGAGI (reference sequence). In DNA, the CDR3 is TGTGCCAGCAGTTACTCGACTCGCGGGAGGAGTAACAATGAGCAGTTCTTC. This encodes CASSYSTRGRSNNEQFF.

This clonotype occurred a few times. CDR3 amino acids: CASRKPGFDEQYF. In nucleotides, the CDR3 is TGTGCCAGCCGAAAACCAGGGTTCGACGAGCAGTACTTC. The J gene is TRBJ2-7, the V gene TRBV6-2 or TRBV6-3; a possible D gene is TRBD1 (5 bases). This CDR3 has 13 residues. Between the trimmed V and J ends, which lost 8 bases and 5 bases, there was a span of 16 bases. The germline V gene encodes CDR1 MNHEY and CDR2 SVGEGT.

This clonotype was counted ten times or more. This rearrangement joins TRBV30 to TRBJ2-1; D is undetermined. The germline CDR1 and CDR2 sequences are GTSNPN and SVGIG (reference sequence). This CDR3 region has 11 residues. Between the trimmed V and J ends, which lost 0 bases and 8 bases, there was a span of 5 bases. The CDR3 DNA reads as TGTGCCTGGAGTGTGGTTTATGAGCAGTTCTTC. It yields the protein CAWSVVYEQFF.

The sample holds many counts of this clonotype. The J gene is TRBJ1-1, the V gene TRBV12-3 or TRBV12-4; possible D gene TRBD1, 6 bases. The CDR3 has 16 amino acids. V gave up 5 bases and J gave up 3 bases, with 19 bases separating them. The CDR3 region is CASSIGTRREYTEAFF. The CDR3, as DNA: TGTGCCAGCAGTATCGGGACACGGCGGGAGTACACTGAAGCTTTCTTT.

The sample holds a few counts of this clonotype. The chain links TRBV19 to TRBJ1-1, with D possibly matching TRBD1 (5 bases). Germline lookup yields CDR1 LNHDA and CDR2 SQIVND (reference sequence). V lost 9 bases to trimming and J lost 5 bases, with 19 bases between them. The length of the CDR3 is 14 residues. DNA for the CDR3: TGTGCCAGCGGAGTGGCGGGGGGAAGGACTGAAGCTTTCTTT. Translation gives CASGVAGGRTEAFF.

J is TRBJ1-6 and V is TRBV21-1; TRBD1, the table's D call, lacks a check against the DNA. TRBV21-1 is shown as a pseudogene. This CDR3 has 16 amino acids. CDR3 DNA sequence: TGTGCCAGCAGCAAAAGGGGGCCCCGAGGAAATTCACCCCTCCACTTT. Translated, it gives CASSKRGPRGNSPLHF.

This clonotype was observed a few times. The V gene is TRBV7-2, the J gene TRBJ2-1; maybe TRBD2 (6 bases). Germline CDR1 reads SGHTA; CDR2 reads FQGNSA. Trimming pared 0 bases from V and 8 bases from J, leaving 11 bases between. CDR3 length: 14 residues. CDR3 bases: TGTGCCAGCAGCTTAGCGTCGGGGGTTGATGAGCAGTTCTTC. This translates into CASSLASGVDEQFF.

In the case of this clonotype: A much larger clone differs from this one at a single base, so this may be a read error. The chain uses TRBV20-1 and TRBJ2-7, with 8 bases fitting TRBD2. The germline gives CDR1 DFQATT, CDR2 SNEGSKA (reference sequence). The CDR3 contains 13 residues. Here the CDR3 DNA reads TGCAGCGCCGGGAGGGGCGCGGGAGCTGAGGGGTACTTC. Its protein is CSAGRGAGAEGYF.

This clonotype was detected only a few times. The genes are TRBV5-6 and TRBJ2-7, with TRBD2 matching 12 bases. CDR1 SGHDT and CDR2 YYEEEE come from the germline V gene. V lost 3 bases to trimming and J lost 1 base; unmatched junction nucleotides: 2. This CDR3 is 15 amino acids long. The DNA of the CDR3 is TGTGCCAGCAGCTCGGGACTAGCGGGTTCCTACGAGCAGTACTTC. Its translation: CASSSGLAGSYEQYF.

This clonotype turned up a few times. J is TRBJ2-7 and V is TRBV6-5; unclear D gene. Looked up from germline, CDR1 is MNHEY and CDR2 is SVGAGI. The V gene lost 2 bases and the J gene lost 1 base, with 12 bases spanning the gap. The CDR3 length is 15 residues. The CDR3 bases are TGTGCCAGCAGTTACAGTGGCGGCAGTTCCTACGAGCAGTACTTC. Its translation: CASSYSGGSSYEQYF.

This clonotype was seen a handful of times. The chain employs TRBV7-6 and TRBJ1-2, with no clear D. The germline V and J ends were trimmed by 5 bases and 5 bases, with 18 bases remaining between them. CDR1 and CDR2 from the germline V gene are SGHVS and FNYEAQ. This CDR3 has 15 amino acids. CDR3 sequence reads: CASSLVRAGIYGYTF. The CDR3 DNA reads TGTGCCAGCAGCCTAGTTAGGGCAGGAATATATGGCTACACCTTC.

This clonotype was seen a handful of times. The chain couples TRBV12-3 or TRBV12-4 to TRBJ1-1, with D uncertain. Trimming pared 1 base from V and 1 base from J, leaving 10 bases between. CDR3 length: 15 residues. The CDR3 DNA follows: TGTGCCAGCAGTTTAGGCTGGGATTCGAACACTGAAGCTTTCTTT. Protein product: CASSLGWDSNTEAFF.

The chain combines TRBV12-3 or TRBV12-4 with TRBJ2-1; D is ambiguous. The CDR3 is 13 amino acids. V lost 5 bases to trimming and J lost 6 bases, with 11 bases between them. CDR3 protein: CASSERGLNEQFF. CDR3 sequence (DNA): TGTGCCAGCAGTGAACGAGGCCTCAATGAGCAGTTCTTC.

The V and J genes are TRBV7-6 and TRBJ2-2; tentative D call: TRBD2 (6 bases). Germline values: CDR1 SGHVS, CDR2 FNYEAQ. CDR3 length: 15 amino acids. The V and J ends lost 5 bases and 6 bases respectively, with 16 bases between them. The CDR3 sequence: CASSPKAREPGELFF. CDR3 coding DNA: TGTGCCAGCAGCCCTAAGGCACGGGAGCCCGGGGAGCTGTTTTTT.

This clonotype was found once. CDR3: CASSLVTAPRETQYF. The CDR3 DNA is TGTGCCAGCAGCTTAGTGACAGCGCCCCGAGAGACCCAGTACTTC. The V gene is TRBV7-2, the J gene TRBJ2-5; TRBD1 might be the D (5 bases). The CDR3 has 15 residues. Trimming stripped 1 base from V and 4 bases from J, with 13 bases between. Germline V gene data show CDR1 as SGHTA and CDR2 as FQGNSA.

CDR3 sequence (DNA): TGTGCCATCAAAGGGGCGCCCTACAATAATTCACCCCTCCACTTT. Translating gives CAIKGAPYNNSPLHF. The J gene is TRBJ1-6, the V gene TRBV10-3; D is perhaps TRBD1 (5 bases). Trimming took off 7 bases at V and 5 bases at J, with 15 bases between the two ends. In germline, CDR1 is ENHRY, CDR2 SYGVKD. This CDR3 has 15 residues.

This clonotype was counted between two and nine times. The chain carries TRBV7-6 and TRBJ2-3; the D gene is possibly TRBD2 (6 bases). The CDR3 runs 17 residues. Trimming shortened V by 0 bases and J by 2 bases, and 15 bases separated the two germline ends. The germline gives CDR1 SGHVS, CDR2 FNYEAQ. The CDR3 is CASSLATAGLATDTQYF. The DNA of the CDR3 is TGTGCCAGCAGCTTAGCTACAGCGGGCTTAGCCACAGATACGCAGTATTTT.

This clonotype was seen ten or more times. The chain links TRBV7-2 to TRBJ2-3; 11 bases agree with TRBD2. Germline loops: CDR1 SGHTA, CDR2 FQGNSA. This CDR3 spans 17 amino acids. V lost 1 base to trimming and J lost 1 base; unmatched junction nucleotides: 4. CDR3 DNA sequence: TGTGCCAGCAGCTTAGTGCTAGCGGGAGGAGGCACAGATACGCAGTATTTT. Encoded protein: CASSLVLAGGGTDTQYF.

In its sample, this clonotype was seen a few times. The rearrangement links TRBV14 to TRBJ1-1; D might be TRBD1 (6 bases). The V and J ends lost 1 base and 4 bases respectively, with 16 bases between them. The CDR3 is 16 residues long. Per germline, CDR1 SGHDN and CDR2 FVKESK. DNA of the CDR3: TGTGCCAGCAGCCAAGGCCCCGGGGGGCTGGTCACTGAAGCTTTCTTT. This codes for CASSQGPGGLVTEAFF.

This clonotype was found many times. The rearrangement links TRBV7-2 to TRBJ1-6; D possibly corresponds to TRBD1 (6 bases). Trimming took off 1 base at V and 9 bases at J, with 13 bases between the two ends. The CDR3 is 15 amino acids. Germline V gene lookup returns CDR1 SGHTA and CDR2 FQGNSA. The DNA of the CDR3 is TGTGCCAGCAGCTTAGATCAGGGGCCGGGTTCACCCCTCCACTTT. This encodes CASSLDQGPGSPLHF.

The CDR3 loop reads CSVDRQGGYTF. The CDR3 bases are TGCAGCGTTGATAGGCAGGGTGGCTACACCTTC. The V gene is TRBV29-1, the J gene TRBJ1-2; D may be TRBD1 (5 bases). The CDR3 consists of 11 residues. V was shortened by 3 bases and J by 7 bases, with 9 bases between the two germline ends. CDR1 is SQVTM, CDR2 ANQGSEA, per germline.

This clonotype was detected a few times. The CDR3 protein is CASSFDSYSYNEQFF. The CDR3 nucleotides read TGTGCCAGCAGTTTTGATTCCTACTCCTACAATGAGCAGTTCTTC. The genes are TRBV6-6 and TRBJ2-1; D call uncertain. Germline V gives CDR1 MNHNY, CDR2 SVGAGI (reference sequence). Trimming removed 4 bases at V and 0 bases at J, with 10 bases between. This CDR3 region has 15 residues.